These T cell receptor beta chains were read from a single sample in a study of blood T cell repertoires in COVID-19. Clones were read by immunoSEQ multiplex PCR, and TCRdb kept only the in-frame ones, dropping some. The repertoire holds 190,000 or so clones, with around 90% as singletons. Input material: peripheral blood. The receptors here all came from a man aged 35 to 55 with acute or convalescent COVID-19. The CDR3 runs from the conserved cysteine through the conserved F or W. Fields, in order: J gene, V gene, CDR3 protein.

J: TRBJ1-2
V: TRBV28
CDR3: CASSSPFDPGGYYGYTF

J: TRBJ1-3
V: TRBV25-1
CDR3: CASSEGGASTIYF

J: TRBJ2-7
V: TRBV11-2
CDR3: CASSLARGSYYEQYF

J: TRBJ1-1
V: TRBV29-1
CDR3: CSGSGGGTEAFF

J: TRBJ2-1
V: TRBV6-5
CDR3: CASSYSREEFF

J: TRBJ2-5
V: TRBV2
CDR3: CASSGPGTSGGAEETQYF

J: TRBJ1-1
V: TRBV4-2
CDR3: CASSQDPRRTGGGTEAFF

J: TRBJ1-2
V: TRBV2
CDR3: CASRDRTYGYTF

J: TRBJ1-2
V: TRBV2
CDR3: CASSLQQGQNYGYTF

J: TRBJ1-6
V: TRBV3-1/TRBV3-2
CDR3: CASSHGGDNSPLHF

J: TRBJ2-5
V: TRBV29-1
CDR3: CSASGAGGGETQYF

J: TRBJ2-1
V: TRBV3-1/TRBV3-2
CDR3: CASSQGGGTYNEQFF

J: TRBJ2-2
V: TRBV7-6
CDR3: CASSLETGGRGGELFF

J: TRBJ1-2
V: TRBV4-2
CDR3: CASSQEFNRVDGYTF

J: TRBJ1-1
V: TRBV2
CDR3: CASNTGGWTEAFF

J: TRBJ1-4
V: TRBV12-1
CDR3: CASSFDWGGTGIEKLFF

J: TRBJ1-1
V: TRBV4-2
CDR3: CASSRGRGSEAFF

J: TRBJ1-1
V: TRBV12-3/TRBV12-4
CDR3: CASSRQGATEAFF

J: TRBJ1-2
V: TRBV19
CDR3: CASSIRQGDYGYTF

J: TRBJ2-7
V: TRBV19
CDR3: CASRPAGQEKTYEQYF

J: TRBJ1-2
V: TRBV4-3
CDR3: CASSQDGAVPSWGYTF

J: TRBJ2-7
V: TRBV10-1
CDR3: CASSESGLAGGPEQYF

J: TRBJ2-3
V: TRBV13
CDR3: CASSPSSLAGGQYF

J: TRBJ2-5
V: TRBV5-1
CDR3: CASSLGWRGRGRETQYF

J: TRBJ2-1
V: TRBV27
CDR3: CASSLSGGVYYNEQFF

J: TRBJ1-2
V: TRBV28
CDR3: CASSLFGQGSGYTF

J: TRBJ1-1
V: TRBV3-1/TRBV3-2
CDR3: CASSLMDTSEAFF

J: TRBJ2-1
V: TRBV24-1
CDR3: CATSDPPLAGRDEQFF

J: TRBJ2-3
V: TRBV7-2
CDR3: CASSFTGGAGDTQYF

J: TRBJ1-2
V: TRBV19
CDR3: CASSIIPGLRGGYTF

J: TRBJ2-1
V: TRBV5-4
CDR3: CASSLTGHPARVNEQFF

J: TRBJ2-7
V: TRBV28
CDR3: CASSLRSYEQYF